This T cell receptor beta chain was identified in a study of OX40 agonist ivuxolimab in advanced cancers. Generated by immunoSEQ multiplex PCR, the TCRdb table keeps only in-frame clones and is missing some. This sample has about 72,000 clones, with about 91% found just once. The sequence was obtained from an adult with an advanced solid tumor such as melanoma, head and neck, liver or kidney cancer. The specimen was CD4+ or CD8+ T cells sorted from blood, collected in a trial of the OX40 agonist ivuxolimab.

The CDR3 coding sequence is TGTGCCAGCAGGAGGTACGAGCAGTACTTC. Translating it yields CASRRYEQYF. The chain employs TRBV6-1 and TRBJ2-7; D is undetermined. The CDR3 contains 10 residues. Germline assignment: CDR1 MNHNS and CDR2 SASEGT. Trimming pared 6 bases from V and 4 bases from J, leaving 4 bases between.